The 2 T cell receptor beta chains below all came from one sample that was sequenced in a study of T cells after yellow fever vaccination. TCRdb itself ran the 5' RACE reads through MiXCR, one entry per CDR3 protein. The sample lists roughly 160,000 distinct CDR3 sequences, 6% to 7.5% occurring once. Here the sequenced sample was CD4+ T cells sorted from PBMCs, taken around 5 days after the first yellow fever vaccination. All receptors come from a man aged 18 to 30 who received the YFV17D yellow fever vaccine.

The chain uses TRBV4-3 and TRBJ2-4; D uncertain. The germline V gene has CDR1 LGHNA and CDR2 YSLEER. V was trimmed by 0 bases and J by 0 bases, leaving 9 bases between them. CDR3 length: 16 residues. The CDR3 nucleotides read TGCGCCAGCAGCCAAGATTCGGCCCTAGCCAAAAACATTCAGTACTTC. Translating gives CASSQDSALAKNIQYF.

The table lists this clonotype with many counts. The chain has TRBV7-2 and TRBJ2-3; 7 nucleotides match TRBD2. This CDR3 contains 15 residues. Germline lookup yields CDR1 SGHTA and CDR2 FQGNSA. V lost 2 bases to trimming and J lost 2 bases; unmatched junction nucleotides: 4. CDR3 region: CASSLQSGATDTQYF. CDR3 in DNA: TGTGCCAGCAGCTTACAAAGCGGGGCCACAGATACGCAGTATTTT.